This T cell receptor beta chain originates from a study of long-term antiretroviral therapy in people with HIV. Overall study findings and caveats: Upon ART, diversity increased but remained lower than transplant donor controls. ART adherence, viral resistance and therapy changes went unrecorded. Blood specimens, gathered between 2004 and 2017, were possibly obtained under older ART regimens. Control repertoires displayed wider CDR3 length ranges than the HIV repertoires.

Turning to this clone: Its antigen is undetermined.

Samples were assayed with immunoSEQ v3.0 at survey level. The protocol was immunoSEQ multiplex PCR, while the TCRdb copy is restricted to in-frame clones and leaves out a portion. Of about 22,000 clones listed, about nine tenths are singletons. The CDR3 extends over 13 amino acids. Germline V gene lookup returns CDR1 WNHNN and CDR2 SYGVQD (reference sequence). V was trimmed by 4 bases and J by 1 base, leaving 7 bases between them. The rearrangement links TRBV10-1 to TRBJ1-1; D call uncertain. The origin of this receptor is a woman in her twenties or thirties with HIV. Sequenced here: unsorted PBMCs, sampled 1.8 years before starting antiretroviral therapy. The CDR3 spells CASSVSWNTEAFF. CDR3 DNA sequence: TGCGCCAGCAGTGTCAGTTGGAACACTGAAGCTTTCTTT.